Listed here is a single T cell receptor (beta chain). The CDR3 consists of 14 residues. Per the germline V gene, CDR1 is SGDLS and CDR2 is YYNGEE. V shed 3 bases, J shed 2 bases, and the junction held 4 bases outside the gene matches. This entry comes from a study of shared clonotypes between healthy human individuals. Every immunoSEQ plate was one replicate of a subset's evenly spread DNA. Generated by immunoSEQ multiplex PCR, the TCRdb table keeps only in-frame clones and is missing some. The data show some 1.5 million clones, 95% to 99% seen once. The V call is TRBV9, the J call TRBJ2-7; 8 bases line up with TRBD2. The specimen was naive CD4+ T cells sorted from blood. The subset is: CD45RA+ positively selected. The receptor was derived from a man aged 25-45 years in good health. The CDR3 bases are TGTGCCAGCAGCGCCGGGACTAGTGCCTACGAGCAGTACTTC. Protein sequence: CASSAGTSAYEQYF.